The sample holds one count of the clone carrying this T cell receptor (beta chain). Its antigen is still unknown. Data came from immunoSEQ multiplex PCR; TCRdb stores just in-frame clones and leaves some out. The table lists 150,000 to 200,000 clones, approximately 93% of them singletons, with roughly 3.9% in the top ten. This specimen comes from a study of T cell responses to AZD1222 COVID-19 vaccine. The study, taken as a whole, reports: Nearly half of unique spike-specific TCRs reportedly avoided B.1.351 and B.1.1.7 mutated regions.

Trimming pared 1 base from V and 5 bases from J, leaving 14 bases between. CDR3 size: 15 residues. Germline loops: CDR1 SEHNR, CDR2 FQNEAQ (reference sequence). The chain recombines TRBV7-9 with TRBJ1-2, with unresolved D. The material sequenced was peripheral blood, taken on day 0 of AZD1222 vaccination. The TCR originated in an adult in good health. The CDR3 reads CASSLVSPQVYGYTF. The CDR3 coding sequence is TGTGCCAGCAGCTTAGTCTCTCCTCAGGTATATGGCTACACCTTC.